Ten or more counts support the clone carrying this TCR beta chain. Its antigen is undetermined. Reared together, all three twin pairs probably met the same infectious agents and vaccines. This CDR3 region has 15 residues. Trimming took 1 base from V and 4 from J, leaving 13 bases between them. CDR1 MDHEN and CDR2 SYDVKM come from the germline V gene. The data were obtained in a study of identical twins' blood T cells. TCRdb re-analysed the 5' RACE reads in MiXCR, keeping a single row per CDR3 protein. The sample lists 350,000 to 450,000 distinct CDR3 sequences, more than 25% occurring once. General study findings and limits: Shared environment remains a possible cause of twin similarity.

The sequenced material came from PBMCs. This chain connects TRBV28 to TRBJ1-1, with no clear D. This receptor was taken from a woman between 18 and 50 years old in good health. The CDR3 sequence is CASSLYQVGPTEAFF. The CDR3 region has the DNA TGTGCCAGCAGTTTATATCAGGTCGGCCCCACTGAAGCTTTCTTT.